This TCR beta chain originates from a study of T-cell memory formation after mild COVID-19. The TCR alpha and TCR beta cDNA libraries, bearing sample barcodes and UMIs, were generated by 5'RACE using constant-segment primers. Each CDR3 protein is one row after TCRdb ran MiXCR on the 5' RACE reads. The sample carries hundreds of thousands of distinct CDR3 sequences, approximately 14% recorded once. Germline-derived CDR1 and CDR2 are DFQATT and SNEGSKA (reference sequence). The V end lost 3 bases, the J end lost 4 bases, and 3 bases lay between the germline ends. The CDR3 covers 10 residues. This clonotype turned up a few times.

The V and J genes are TRBV20-1 and TRBJ1-2; no firm D call. The specimen sequenced was PBMCs or a T cell subset sorted from them (not recorded which). The sequence came from a young man who had mild COVID-19 (a few samples of this study predate the infection). Cell type and time point are not known. The CDR3 region is CSARIYGYTF. As DNA, the CDR3 is TGCAGTGCTAGGATCTATGGCTACACCTTC.